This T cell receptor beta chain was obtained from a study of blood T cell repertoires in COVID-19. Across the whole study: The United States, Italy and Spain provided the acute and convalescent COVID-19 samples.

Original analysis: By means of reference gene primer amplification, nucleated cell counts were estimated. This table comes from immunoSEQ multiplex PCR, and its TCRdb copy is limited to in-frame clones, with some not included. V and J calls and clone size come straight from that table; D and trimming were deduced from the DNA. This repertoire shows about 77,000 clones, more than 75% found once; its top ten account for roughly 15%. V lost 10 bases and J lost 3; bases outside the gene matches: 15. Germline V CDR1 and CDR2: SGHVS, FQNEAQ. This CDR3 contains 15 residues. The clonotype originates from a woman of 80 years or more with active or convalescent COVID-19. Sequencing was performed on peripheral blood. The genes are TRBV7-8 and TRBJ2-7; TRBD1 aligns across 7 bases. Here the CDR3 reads CAIDSLQGTNYEQYF. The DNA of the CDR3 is TGTGCCATCGATTCTCTACAGGGGACGAACTACGAGCAGTACTTC. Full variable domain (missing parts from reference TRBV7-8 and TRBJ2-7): GAGVSQSPRYKVAKRGQDVALRCDPISGHVSLFWYQQALGQGPEFLTYFQNEAQLDKSGLPSDRFFAERPEGSVSTLKIQRTQQEDSAVYLCAIDSLQGTNYEQYFGPGTRLTVT.